The source of this TCR beta chain is a study of blood T cell repertoires in COVID-19. Study information: Both acute and convalescent COVID-19 samples were obtained from the United States, Italy and Spain. T cells, B-cell-depleted T cells, or PBMCs supplied cDNA or gDNA.

CDR3 length equals 19 residues. From germline, CDR1 is LGHNA and CDR2 YSLEER. Between the trimmed V and J ends, which lost 0 bases and 2 bases, there was a span of 19 bases. While infection was still active, Seattle patients were enrolled and then followed longitudinally. Original data processing: Amplification of reference gene primers provided the estimated nucleated cell counts. Clones were sequenced by immunoSEQ multiplex PCR, and TCRdb holds only the in-frame ones, with some missing. D and trimming were read from the DNA, whereas the V and J calls and clone size are those reported in that table. This sample has some 270,000 clones, with around 90% found just once.

The clonotype comes from a woman aged 60-70 years with COVID-19, enrolled during active disease. The chain employs TRBV4-3 and TRBJ2-2, with unresolved D. Sample: peripheral blood. The CDR3 reads CASSQEAPTRRSNTGELFF. DNA for the CDR3: TGCGCCAGCAGCCAAGAAGCGCCCACACGTCGGAGCAACACCGGGGAGCTGTTTTTT.